This note documents a single TCR beta chain sequence. CDR3 length: 14 amino acids. Germline CDR1 and CDR2: SEHNR and FQNEAQ (reference sequence). V was pared by 10 bases and J by 2 bases, with 8 bases of the junction left unmatched. TCRdb's copy holds only in-frame clones and misses some; the assay was immunoSEQ multiplex PCR. The sample gives 200,000 to 300,000 clones, about four fifths of which show up once; about 2% is in the top ten. This entry belongs to a study of blood T cell repertoires in COVID-19. Sequenced input: peripheral blood. The chain employs TRBV7-9 and TRBJ2-5, with TRBD1 identical over 9 bases. This receptor was taken from a man under 40 who had recovered from COVID-19. The CDR3 nucleotides are TGTGCCACTCGGCCGACAGGGGGTCAAGAGACCCAGTACTTC. The encoded protein is CATRPTGGQETQYF. The variable domain in full, completed from reference TRBV7-9 and TRBJ2-5, reads DTGVSQNPRHKITKRGQNVTFRCDPISEHNRLYWYRQTLGQGPEFLTYFQNEAQLEKSRLLSDRFSAERPKGSFSTLEIQRTEQGDSAMYLCATRPTGGQETQYFGPGTRLLVL.